This TCR beta chain appears in the sequencing data of a study of blood T cell repertoires in COVID-19. The data were produced by immunoSEQ multiplex PCR, yet TCRdb's version contains in-frame clones alone and is incomplete. This sample has about 150,000 clones, with roughly 88% found just once. The V end was cut by 4 bases, the J end by 6 bases, with 17 bases between. The CDR3 covers 15 residues. Per germline, CDR1 SGHRS and CDR2 YFSETQ. The chain joins TRBV5-1 to TRBJ2-4; D possibly corresponds to TRBD2 (5 bases). This receptor was identified in a man between 50 and 59 years old who had recovered from COVID-19. The sample consisted of PBMCs or T cells enriched from blood (not recorded which). The CDR3 DNA follows: TGCGCCAGCAGCCCCGGGGTTGAGGGCCTAAACATTCAGTACTTC. Its protein is CASSPGVEGLNIQYF.